Presented here are 22 T cell receptor beta chains from one specimen sequenced in a study of cytomegalovirus exposure and HLA in healthy donors. In the PCR, 60 Vbeta and 13 Jbeta primers were used. Assay used: immunoSEQ multiplex PCR; TCRdb lists only in-frame clones, some missing. The table includes about 270,000 clones, just over 85% detected once. The specimen sequenced was PBMCs. These receptors all stem from a man aged 40-49 years in good health and CMV-seropositive.

This clone was seen only once. The V call is TRBV15, the J call TRBJ2-3; 15 nucleotides agree with TRBD2. Germline V gene lookup returns CDR1 LNHNV and CDR2 YYDKDF (reference sequence). This CDR3 has 20 amino acids. Trimming took 1 base from V and 0 from J; bases not matched to a gene: 8. CDR3 loop: CATSRGRTSGRAISTDTQYF. Here the CDR3 DNA reads TGTGCCACCAGCAGAGGGAGGACTAGCGGGAGGGCCATCAGCACAGATACGCAGTATTTT.

The gene calls are TRBV6-1 and TRBJ2-5; perhaps TRBD1 as D (5 bases). The end of the DNA is better explained by TRBJ2-7, so the J call may be wrong. Germline assignment: CDR1 MNHNS and CDR2 SASEGT. The CDR3 runs 14 residues. The CDR3, as DNA: TGTGCCAGCAGCCCTGGGGCCTACTCCTACGAGCAGTACTTC. The encoded protein is CASSPGAYSYEQYF.

The chain links TRBV6-1 to TRBJ2-7; 8 bases align to TRBD2. The CDR3 spans 16 residues. J gave up 4 bases and V 2 bases, and 10 bases lay outside the gene matches. The germline gives CDR1 MNHNS, CDR2 SASEGT. The CDR3 protein is CASSEKVLAAAYEQYF. The CDR3 DNA reads TGTGCCAGCAGTGAAAAAGTACTAGCGGCAGCTTACGAGCAGTACTTC.

V usage is TRBV7-2 and J usage is TRBJ1-4, with 12 bases aligning to TRBD1. This CDR3 comprises 15 residues. Trimming removed 1 base from V and 8 bases from J; junction bases left unmatched: 2. In germline, CDR1 is SGHTA, CDR2 FQGNSA. CDR3 loop: CASSLEGTGGEKLFF. The CDR3 bases are TGTGCCAGCAGCTTAGAGGGGACAGGGGGCGAAAAACTGTTTTTT.

V and J are TRBV5-1 and TRBJ1-3; D remains unclear. CDR3 length: 16 residues. Trimming stripped 0 bases from V and 0 bases from J, with 10 bases between. Germline lookup yields CDR1 SGHRS and CDR2 YFSETQ. CDR3 sequence: CASSLGPDFSGNTIYF. The CDR3 nucleotides are TGCGCCAGCAGCTTGGGTCCAGACTTCTCTGGAAACACCATATATTTT.

This clone came up once. This chain connects TRBV10-3 to TRBJ1-2; 9 positions match TRBD1. V was clipped by 6 bases and J by 7 bases; unmatched bases: 12. This CDR3 spans 15 amino acids. Germline CDR1 reads ENHRY; CDR2 reads SYGVKD. CDR3 DNA sequence: TGTGCCATCAGGTTGAACCCGGGACAGGGTATTGGCTACACCTTC. It is translated as CAIRLNPGQGIGYTF.

The chain combines TRBV9 with TRBJ1-5; TRBD1 aligns across 10 bases. The CDR3 runs to 16 residues. Germline V CDR1 and CDR2: SGDLS, YYNGEE. With 4 bases clipped from V and 0 bases from J, the junction kept 4 bases outside the gene matches. The CDR3, as DNA: TGTGCCAGCAGCCCTGGACAGGGGGATAGCAATCAGCCCCAGCATTTT. Translation: CASSPGQGDSNQPQHF.

The V call is TRBV29-1, the J call TRBJ1-1; D unclear. The CDR3 consists of 12 residues. Trimming took off 5 bases at V and 0 bases at J, with 7 bases between the two ends. Germline-derived CDR1 and CDR2 are SQVTM and ANQGSEA. Here the CDR3 reads CSVRSMNTEAFF. Here the CDR3 DNA reads TGCAGCGTTAGGAGCATGAACACTGAAGCTTTCTTT.

CDR3 DNA: TGTGCCAGCAGCCAATTTTGGGGGCGGGAGGCCTACAATGAGCAGTTCTTC. It codes for CASSQFWGREAYNEQFF. This sequence joins TRBV11-1 and TRBJ2-1, with 8 bases matching TRBD2. Germline V lookup: CDR1 SGHAT, CDR2 FQDESV (reference sequence). With V trimmed by 5 bases and J by 2 bases, 11 bases remained unmatched. This CDR3 contains 17 residues.

V gene TRBV9 combines with J gene TRBJ2-5; the match to TRBD1 covers 9 bases. V dropped 3 bases and J dropped 5; count of bases not matched to a gene: 5. CDR1 is SGDLS and CDR2 is YYNGEE in the germline V gene. The CDR3 contains 14 residues. Written as DNA, the CDR3 is TGTGCCAGCAGCGAGACAGGGGGGTTGGAGACCCAGTACTTC. It is translated as CASSETGGLETQYF.

This clone appeared once. V and J are TRBV19 and TRBJ1-1; 7 positions match TRBD1. The CDR3 is 14 amino acids. The V gene end was trimmed by 8 bases and the J gene end by 4 bases; junction bases not matched to a gene: 10. Germline V gene lookup returns CDR1 LNHDA and CDR2 SQIVND (reference sequence). Written as DNA, the CDR3 is TGTGCCAGTGAAGACAGGGCGCGAGGCACTGAAGCTTTCTTT. Amino acids: CASEDRARGTEAFF.

V and J are TRBV7-9 and TRBJ2-1, with 7 bases lining up with TRBD1. J gave up 5 bases and V 0 bases, and 10 bases lay outside the gene matches. In germline, CDR1 is SEHNR, CDR2 FQNEAQ (reference sequence). CDR3 size: 17 residues. The CDR3: CASSLAFTGTADNEQFF. CDR3 in DNA: TGTGCCAGCAGCTTAGCGTTCACTGGGACAGCCGACAATGAGCAGTTCTTC.

This clone was seen a few times. This chain uses TRBV5-4 with TRBJ2-7; TRBD1 matches at 8 bases. This CDR3 region has 14 residues. CDR1 is SGHNT and CDR2 is YYREEE in the germline V gene (reference sequence). V was pared by 5 bases and J by 6 bases, with 10 bases of the junction left unmatched. In nucleotides, the CDR3 is TGTGCCAGCAGTTCCGGGACAGGACCCTCCGAGCAGTACTTC. It specifies CASSSGTGPSEQYF.

This rearrangement joins TRBV15 to TRBJ1-5; weak D call: TRBD1 (6 bases). V dropped 3 bases and J dropped 5 bases, with 14 bases sitting between them. The CDR3 has 15 residues. Per the germline V gene, CDR1 is LNHNV and CDR2 is YYDKDF (reference sequence). This CDR3 reads CATSRLQGPDQPQHF. In DNA, the CDR3 is TGTGCCACCAGCAGGCTGCAGGGGCCGGATCAGCCCCAGCATTTT.

The V gene is TRBV5-1, the J gene TRBJ2-5, with D possibly TRBD1 on 6 matching bases. The J call may be incorrect, as the DNA end agrees better with TRBJ2-7. CDR1 SGHRS and CDR2 YFSETQ come from the germline V gene. The CDR3 consists of 16 residues. For the CDR3, the DNA is TGCGCCAGCAGCTTTACGTTGGAAGGGGGATCATCCGAGCAGTACTTC. This sequence encodes CASSFTLEGGSSEQYF.

This clone is a singleton in its sample. J is TRBJ2-7 and V is TRBV5-5; weak D call: TRBD2 (6 bases). The CDR3 sequence is 17 residues long. Germline V lookup: CDR1 SGHKS, CDR2 YYEKEE (reference sequence). Trimming removed 4 bases at V and 3 bases at J, with 23 bases between. The CDR3: CASSQPGLAPFDYEQYF. CDR3 nucleotide sequence: TGTGCCAGCAGCCAACCGGGGCTAGCGCCGTTCGACTACGAGCAGTACTTC. The full variable domain, rest sourced from reference TRBV5-5 and TRBJ2-7, is DAGVTQSPTHLIKTRGQQVTLRCSPISGHKSVSWYQQVLGQGPQFIFQYYEKEERGRGNFPDRFSARQFPNYSSELNVNALLLGDSALYLCASSQPGLAPFDYEQYFGPGTRLTVT.

This clone was recorded a few times. This chain connects TRBV28 to TRBJ2-7, with TRBD2 identical over 14 bases. Germline CDR1 reads MDHEN; CDR2 reads SYDVKM. The J segment lost 12 bases and the V segment lost 6 bases, leaving 1 base of the junction unmatched. The CDR3 runs 11 residues. The CDR3 coding sequence is TGTGCCAGCAGGACTAGCGGGAGGGTGTACTTC. Translating it yields CASRTSGRVYF.

The CDR3 loop reads CASSFRGGSVGGAFF. CDR3 coding DNA: TGTGCCAGCAGCTTCAGAGGGGGCAGTGTTGGAGGAGCTTTCTTT. This rearrangement joins TRBV7-3 to TRBJ1-1; 7 nucleotides line up with TRBD1. The ends lost 3 bases at V and 10 bases at J; junction bases unmatched: 14. The V gene's germline CDR1 is SGHTA and CDR2 FQGTGA. The CDR3 is 15 amino acids.

The table lists this clone with a few counts. This sequence joins TRBV4-3 and TRBJ1-1; possible D gene TRBD1, 5 bases. The V end lost 0 bases, the J end lost 2 bases, and 13 bases lay between the germline ends. The germline V gene has CDR1 LGHNA and CDR2 YSLEER. The CDR3 contains 16 residues. The CDR3 coding sequence is TGCGCCAGCAGCCAAGATAGAGTGACAGTCAACACTGAAGCTTTCTTT. Protein sequence: CASSQDRVTVNTEAFF.

This rearrangement joins TRBV5-8 to TRBJ1-3, with D possibly TRBD1 on 5 matching bases. This CDR3 is 19 amino acids long. Between the trimmed V and J ends, which lost 0 bases and 0 bases, there was a span of 19 bases. Germline-derived CDR1 and CDR2 are SGHTS and YDEGEE. As DNA, the CDR3 is TGTGCCAGCAGCTTGGAGCAGGGAGGTCTGATTAGCTCTGGAAACACCATATATTTT. Its translation is CASSLEQGGLISSGNTIYF.

The chain joins TRBV29-1 to TRBJ2-7; no clear D gene. CDR1 and CDR2 from the germline V gene are SQVTM and ANQGSEA. V was pared by 5 bases and J by 2 bases, with 10 bases between. CDR3 length equals 12 residues. The CDR3 DNA sequence: TGCAGCGTTCTCCCCTCTACCTACGAGCAGTACTTC. It yields the protein CSVLPSTYEQYF.

This clone was observed a single time. The chain joins TRBV27 to TRBJ2-7, with D possibly TRBD1 on 5 matching bases. Germline values: CDR1 MNHEY, CDR2 SMNVEV (reference sequence). This CDR3 has 16 residues. Trimming left V 5 bases short and J 2 bases short, with 19 bases between. The DNA of the CDR3 is TGTGCCAGCAGTATTCAGACAGTGGAGAATCCCTACGAGCAGTACTTC. This sequence encodes CASSIQTVENPYEQYF.